These T cell receptor beta chains were read from a single sample in a study of T cell responses to AZD1222 COVID-19 vaccine. Method: immunoSEQ multiplex PCR; TCRdb's copy keeps in-frame clones and lacks some. This sample has 90,000 to 120,000 clones, with 70% to 90% found just once. The sequencing here drew on peripheral blood, taken on day 0 of AZD1222 vaccination. These receptors all stem from an adult in good health. The CDR3 runs from the conserved cysteine through the conserved F or W. D genes are given only for firm matches. Part of the rows lack a size; the others show once, few, many or a class for expanded clones.

v_gene	j_gene	d_gene	abundance	CDR3nt	CDR3aa
TRBV28	TRBJ1-4	TRBD1	NA	TGTGCCAGCAGTTTCCCGGGACAGGGTCGTGAAAAACTGTTTTTT	CASSFPGQGREKLFF
TRBV28	TRBJ2-5	TRBD1	NA	TGTGCCAGCAGTTCTGGACAGGATGAGACCCAGTACTTC	CASSSGQDETQYF
TRBV5-6	TRBJ1-5	NA	NA	TGTGCCAGCAGCTTGGGACCGAGGGTAAATCAGCCCCAGCATTTT	CASSLGPRVNQPQHF
TRBV15	TRBJ1-6	NA	NA	TGTGCCACCAGCCGCCAGCTTAATTCACCCCTCCACTTT	CATSRQLNSPLHF
TRBV28	TRBJ1-1	NA	NA	TGTGCCAGCAGTTTGGGTCCAGCGAACACTGAAGCTTTCTTT	CASSLGPANTEAFF
TRBV10-3	TRBJ1-5	NA	once	TGTGCCATCAGTGAGGGTCAGGACAATCAGCCCCAGCATTTT	CAISEGQDNQPQHF
TRBV28	TRBJ1-5	NA	NA	TGTGCCAGCAGTTTCAATCAGCCCCAGCATTTT	CASSFNQPQHF
TRBV20-1	TRBJ1-2	NA	NA	TGCAGTGCTAGTAGCGGTGTCTATGGCTACACCTTC	CSASSGVYGYTF
TRBV10-3	TRBJ1-1	NA	once	TGTGCCATCAGTGGAACAGGGCCGAACACTGAAGCTTTCTTT	CAISGTGPNTEAFF
TRBV3-1/TRBV3-2	TRBJ1-5	NA	NA	TGTGCCAGCAGCCGGGACGGGAATAGCAATCAGCCCCAGCATTTT	CASSRDGNSNQPQHF
TRBV25-1	TRBJ1-1	NA	few	TGTGCCAGCAGTGAAGCACAGTACACTGAAGCTTTCTTT	CASSEAQYTEAFF
TRBV7-8	TRBJ2-7	TRBD2	NA	TGTGCCAGCAGCGCCACTAGCGTCGAGCAGTACTTC	CASSATSVEQYF
TRBV14	TRBJ2-2	NA	NA	TGTGCCAGCAGCCAAGGGAGAGGGTACACCGGGGAGCTGTTTTTT	CASSQGRGYTGELFF
TRBV6-1	TRBJ2-2	NA	once	TGTGCCAGCAGTGAACTTCAGGGGAGCACCGGGGAGCTGTTTTTT	CASSELQGSTGELFF
TRBV19	TRBJ1-4	NA	NA	TGTGCCAGTAGTATATCTGATGAAAAACTGTTTTTT	CASSISDEKLFF